These 13 T cell receptor beta chains originate from one sample sequenced in a study of shared clonotypes between healthy human individuals. Generated by immunoSEQ multiplex PCR, the TCRdb table keeps only in-frame clones and is missing some. The sample lists about 2 million clones, about 95% occurring once. Only CD45RO-negative cells positively selected for CCR7 counted as naive CD8 cells, so terminally differentiated effector memory CD45RA+ cells were excluded. Sequencing input: naive CD8+ T cells sorted from blood. The source is a man aged 18 to 30 in good health.

In its sample, this clone was seen once. V usage is TRBV4-3 and J usage is TRBJ2-3; 9 bases match TRBD2. The CDR3 contains 18 residues. The junction had 9 bases not matched to a gene; V was cut back by 0 bases and J by 2 bases. Germline lookup yields CDR1 LGHNA and CDR2 YSLEER. CDR3 protein: CASSQDLGPGLATDTQYF. CDR3 nucleotide sequence: TGCGCCAGCAGCCAAGATTTGGGGCCGGGACTAGCCACAGATACGCAGTATTTT.

V usage is TRBV11-2 and J usage is TRBJ1-1; D gene uncertain. V dropped 8 bases and J dropped 3 bases, with 16 bases sitting between them. The germline gives CDR1 SGHAT, CDR2 FQNNGV. The CDR3 covers 14 residues. CDR3 nucleotide sequence: TGTGCCAGCGCGCAGGAGTCAGGATACACTGAAGCTTTCTTT. The encoded protein is CASAQESGYTEAFF.

V and J are TRBV5-3 and TRBJ2-2, with TRBD2 identical over 7 bases. TRBV5-3 is an ORF, with its function uncertain. V lost 4 bases, J lost 3 bases, and 9 bases stayed unmatched. This CDR3 contains 16 residues. The CDR3 loop reads CARSLSTSRDTGELFF. CDR3 bases: TGTGCCAGAAGCCTATCGACTAGCAGAGACACCGGGGAGCTGTTTTTT.

V usage is TRBV7-9 and J usage is TRBJ1-3; D might be TRBD1 (6 bases). Between the trimmed V and J ends, which lost 7 bases and 8 bases, there was a span of 18 bases. This CDR3 region has 14 residues. Germline V CDR1 and CDR2: SEHNR, FQNEAQ (reference sequence). The DNA of the CDR3 is TGTGCCAGCAAGGGGGAAAAGGGTGCATACACCATATATTTT. This codes for CASKGEKGAYTIYF.

V and J are TRBV13 and TRBJ1-2; no definite D call. Trimming took 0 bases from V and 4 from J, leaving 9 bases between them. CDR3 size: 14 residues. Germline CDR1 PRHDT, CDR2 FYEKMQ (reference sequence). The CDR3 sequence: CASSLGQPLYGYTF. CDR3 nucleotides: TGTGCCAGCAGCTTAGGTCAGCCTCTCTATGGCTACACCTTC.

This chain uses TRBV7-3 with TRBJ2-7; TRBD2 is a possible D gene (6 bases). Per the germline V gene, CDR1 is SGHTA and CDR2 is FQGTGA. The CDR3 sequence is 13 residues long. Trimming pared 5 bases from V and 3 bases from J, leaving 11 bases between. The CDR3 protein is CASSPGTLYEQYF. DNA for the CDR3: TGTGCCAGCAGCCCTGGGACTCTCTACGAGCAGTACTTC.

The chain links TRBV6-6 to TRBJ1-6; D gene unclear. This CDR3 is 13 amino acids long. The V and J ends lost 2 bases and 5 bases respectively, with 4 bases between them. The germline V gene has CDR1 MNHNY and CDR2 SVGAGI (reference sequence). CDR3 DNA sequence: TGTGCCAGCAGTTACGGTGATAATTCACCCCTCCACTTT. Encoded protein: CASSYGDNSPLHF.

The chain has TRBV28 and TRBJ2-1; D is possibly TRBD1 or TRBD2 (5 bases each). Germline CDR1 and CDR2: MDHEN and SYDVKM. V lost 5 bases, J lost 6 bases, and 23 bases lay in between. The CDR3 sequence is 17 residues long. CDR3 sequence (DNA): TGTGCCAGCAGTCCGACTCACGGGGCATTTAGTCTCAATGAGCAGTTCTTC. It specifies CASSPTHGAFSLNEQFF.

V usage is TRBV28 and J usage is TRBJ1-1; D remains unclear. The V and J ends lost 6 bases and 3 bases respectively, with 11 bases between them. Germline CDR1 is MDHEN and CDR2 is SYDVKM. The CDR3 covers 13 residues. CDR3 sequence reads: CASSLQIHTEAFF. The CDR3 nucleotides are TGTGCCAGCAGCTTACAGATACACACTGAAGCTTTCTTT.

In DNA, the CDR3 is TGTGCCAGCAGCTCCCATCGGGACAGACCCCCTAACTATGGCTACACCTTC. This gives the protein CASSSHRDRPPNYGYTF. The gene calls are TRBV7-9 and TRBJ1-2, with 7 bases fitting TRBD1. CDR3 length equals 17 residues. CDR1 and CDR2 (germline): SEHNR, FQNEAQ (reference sequence). Losses at the gene ends were 4 bases for V and 0 bases for J; bases not matched to a gene: 11.

This rearrangement joins TRBV4-2 to TRBJ2-7; tentative D call: TRBD2 (5 bases). The CDR3 has 15 amino acids. The germline gives CDR1 LGHNA, CDR2 YNFKEQ. The V and J ends lost 3 bases and 2 bases respectively, with 14 bases between them. In DNA form, the CDR3 reads TGTGCCAGCAGCCAGCGGACTTTGGGCACCTACGAGCAGTACTTC. Encoded protein: CASSQRTLGTYEQYF.

This clone was detected only once. CDR3 nucleotide sequence: TGTGCCAGTAGTATTCCCCCCGGATACAGGAACACTGAAGCTTTCTTT. The encoded protein is CASSIPPGYRNTEAFF. The chain recombines TRBV19 with TRBJ1-1; D gene unclear. CDR1 and CDR2 (germline): LNHDA, SQIVND (reference sequence). V lost 3 bases to trimming and J lost 1 base, with 15 bases between them. This CDR3 contains 16 residues.

This clone appeared once. The V and J genes are TRBV7-9 and TRBJ1-5; maybe TRBD1 (5 bases). V was clipped by 4 bases and J by 3 bases, with 10 bases between them. CDR1 is SEHNR, CDR2 FQNEAQ, per germline (reference sequence). CDR3 length: 14 residues. This CDR3 reads CASSWGEINQPQHF. CDR3 coding DNA: TGTGCCAGCAGCTGGGGGGAGATCAATCAGCCCCAGCATTTT.